Presented here are 9 T cell receptor beta chains from one specimen sequenced in a study of cytomegalovirus exposure and HLA in healthy donors. PCR used 60 Vbeta primers and 13 Jbeta primers. Measured with immunoSEQ multiplex PCR; TCRdb has only the in-frame clones, and not every one. The sample contains roughly 120,000 clones, approximately 79% of which appear only once. Material: PBMCs. The origin of the receptors is a young man in good health and CMV-seropositive.

The rearrangement uses TRBV4-2 and TRBJ1-2; D is perhaps TRBD1 (5 bases). V dropped 2 bases and J dropped 6 bases, with 16 bases sitting between them. From germline, CDR1 is LGHNA and CDR2 YNFKEQ. CDR3 length: 15 residues. The CDR3 spells CASSQNVWGDHGYTF. Here the CDR3 DNA reads TGTGCCAGCAGCCAAAACGTGTGGGGGGATCATGGCTACACCTTC.

This clone was observed a handful of times. The rearrangement uses TRBV10-2 and TRBJ2-1; weak D call: TRBD1 (6 bases). This CDR3 is 14 amino acids long. Germline V gene lookup returns CDR1 WSHSY and CDR2 SAAADI. V was clipped by 2 bases and J by 2 bases, with 7 bases between them. In DNA, the CDR3 is TGCGCCAGCAGTGAGGGGGACACCTACAATGAGCAGTTCTTC. Its translation: CASSEGDTYNEQFF.

In DNA, the CDR3 is TGTGCCAGTAGGCGGACAGATTTAAATCAGCCCCAGCATTTT. Its protein is CASRRTDLNQPQHF. The genes are TRBV19 and TRBJ1-5, with D possibly matching TRBD1 (6 bases). The CDR3 extends over 14 amino acids. V shed 6 bases and J shed 4 bases, with 13 bases lying between them. Germline CDR1 is LNHDA and CDR2 is SQIVND (reference sequence).

Comment on this clone: The CDR3 carries no conserved terminal phenylalanine or tryptophan, so it likely arises from a read error. J is TRBJ1-6 and V is TRBV6-1; 8 positions match TRBD1. Trimming took 6 bases from V and 2 from J; bases not matched to a gene: 3. In germline, CDR1 is MNHNS, CDR2 SASEGT. The CDR3 has 15 amino acids. CDR3 nucleotides: TGTGCCAGCAGCCCGGGACAGGCCTATAATTCACCCCTCCACCTT. Protein product: CASSPGQAYNSPLHL.

V usage is TRBV30 and J usage is TRBJ1-1, with 8 bases identical to TRBD1. Germline CDR1 GTSNPN, CDR2 SVGIG (reference sequence). The CDR3 spans 12 residues. The V segment lost 3 bases and the J segment 7 bases; nucleotides outside the gene matches: 4. The CDR3 sequence is CAWSRTGGEAFF. The CDR3 bases are TGTGCCTGGAGCCGCACAGGGGGTGAAGCTTTCTTT.

The rearrangement joins TRBV4-3 to TRBJ2-7, with 7 positions matching TRBD2. Germline lookup yields CDR1 LGHNA and CDR2 YSLEER. This CDR3 is built from 15 residues. J gave up 4 bases and V 0 bases, and 6 bases lay outside the gene matches. The DNA for the CDR3 is TGCGCCAGCAGCCAAGATGGGGAGGGGTCGTACGAGCAGTACTTC. It encodes CASSQDGEGSYEQYF.

The chain couples TRBV18 to TRBJ1-1; D is unclear. V lost 4 bases to trimming and J lost 5 bases, with 8 bases between them. The germline CDR1 and CDR2 sequences are KGHSH and LQKENI. The CDR3 has 12 amino acids. The CDR3 sequence is CASSLGRTEAFF. The DNA for the CDR3 is TGTGCCAGCTCACTGGGGAGGACTGAAGCTTTCTTT.

V is TRBV7-9 and J is TRBJ2-4; D may be TRBD2 (6 bases). V dropped 2 bases and J dropped 0 bases, with 14 bases sitting between them. CDR3 size: 17 residues. The V gene's germline CDR1 is SEHNR and CDR2 FQNEAQ (reference sequence). The CDR3 DNA sequence: TGTGCCAGCAGCTTATCGGGTACGGGACTAGCCAAAAACATTCAGTACTTC. This gives the protein CASSLSGTGLAKNIQYF.

The rearrangement links TRBV21-1 to TRBJ1-1. TRBV21-1 is classified as a pseudogene. The CDR3 length is 14 residues. The CDR3 region is CASSNPRAGTEAFF. In DNA, the CDR3 is TGTGCCAGCAGCAATCCCAGGGCGGGGACTGAAGCTTTCTTT.